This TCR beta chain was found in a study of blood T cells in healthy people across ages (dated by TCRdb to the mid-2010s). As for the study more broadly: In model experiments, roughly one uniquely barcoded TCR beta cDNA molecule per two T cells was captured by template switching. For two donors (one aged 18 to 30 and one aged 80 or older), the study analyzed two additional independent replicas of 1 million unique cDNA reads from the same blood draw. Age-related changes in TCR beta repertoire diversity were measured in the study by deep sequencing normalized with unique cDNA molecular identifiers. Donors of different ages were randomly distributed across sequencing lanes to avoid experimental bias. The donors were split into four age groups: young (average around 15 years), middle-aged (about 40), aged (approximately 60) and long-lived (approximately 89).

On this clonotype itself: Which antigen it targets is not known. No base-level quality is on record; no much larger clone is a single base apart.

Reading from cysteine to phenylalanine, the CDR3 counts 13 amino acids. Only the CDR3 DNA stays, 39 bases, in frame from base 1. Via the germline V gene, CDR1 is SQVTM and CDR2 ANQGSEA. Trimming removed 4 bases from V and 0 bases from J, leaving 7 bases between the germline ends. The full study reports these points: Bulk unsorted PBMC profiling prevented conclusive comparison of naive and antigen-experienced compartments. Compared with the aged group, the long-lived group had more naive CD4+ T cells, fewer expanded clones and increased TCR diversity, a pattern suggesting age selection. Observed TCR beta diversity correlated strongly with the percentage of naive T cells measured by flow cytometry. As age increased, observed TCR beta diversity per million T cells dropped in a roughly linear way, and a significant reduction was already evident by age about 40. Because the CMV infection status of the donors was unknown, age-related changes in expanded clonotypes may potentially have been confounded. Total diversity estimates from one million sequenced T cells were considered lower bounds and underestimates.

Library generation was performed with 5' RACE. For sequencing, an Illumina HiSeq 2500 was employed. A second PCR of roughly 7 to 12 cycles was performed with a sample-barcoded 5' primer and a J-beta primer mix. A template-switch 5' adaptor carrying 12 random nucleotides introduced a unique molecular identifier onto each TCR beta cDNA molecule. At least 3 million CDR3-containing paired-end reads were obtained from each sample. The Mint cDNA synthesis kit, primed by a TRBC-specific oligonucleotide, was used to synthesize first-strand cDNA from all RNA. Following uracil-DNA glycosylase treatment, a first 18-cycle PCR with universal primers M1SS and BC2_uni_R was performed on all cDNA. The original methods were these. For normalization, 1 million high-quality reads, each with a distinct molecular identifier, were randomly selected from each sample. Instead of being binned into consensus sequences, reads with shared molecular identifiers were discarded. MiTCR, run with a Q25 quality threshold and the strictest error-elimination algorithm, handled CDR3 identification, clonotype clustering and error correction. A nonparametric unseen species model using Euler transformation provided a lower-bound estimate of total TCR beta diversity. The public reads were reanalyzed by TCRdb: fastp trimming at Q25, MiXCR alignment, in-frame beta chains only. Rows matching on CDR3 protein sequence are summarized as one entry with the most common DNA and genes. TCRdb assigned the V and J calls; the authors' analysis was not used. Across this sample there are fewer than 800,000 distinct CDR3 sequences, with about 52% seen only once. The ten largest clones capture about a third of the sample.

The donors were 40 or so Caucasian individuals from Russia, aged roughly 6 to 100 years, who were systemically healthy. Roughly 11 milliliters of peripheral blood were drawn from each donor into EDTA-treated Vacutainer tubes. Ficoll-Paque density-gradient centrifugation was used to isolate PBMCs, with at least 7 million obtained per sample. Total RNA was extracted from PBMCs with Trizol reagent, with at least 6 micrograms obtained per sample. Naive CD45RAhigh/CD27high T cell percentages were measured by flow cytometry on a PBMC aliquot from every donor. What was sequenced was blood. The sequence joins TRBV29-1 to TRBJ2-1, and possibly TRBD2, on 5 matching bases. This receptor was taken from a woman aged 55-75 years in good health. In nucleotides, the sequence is TGCAGCGTTGCCACTAGCTCCTACAATGAGCAGTTCTTC. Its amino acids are CSVATSSYNEQFF.